This note documents a single TCR beta chain sequence. Its target is not known. This entry is derived from a study of a mutant IDH1 vaccine in newly diagnosed glioma. Overall study: Eight vaccine injections were given to patients in weeks 1, 3, 5, 7, 11, 15, 19 and 23. Patients were started on vaccination 4-6 weeks after radiotherapy alone, or with temozolomide cycles. The therapy given earlier, which was standard therapy, consisted of radiotherapy, temozolomide, or both, and most of the patients received both.

Germline trimming cut 0 bases from V and 4 bases from J; bases unmatched to any gene: 9. The CDR3 totals 17 residues. Germline-derived CDR1 and CDR2 are MNHEY and SMNVEV (reference sequence). Time point: week 23, last vaccination. Vaccination comprised doses that each held 300 ug of mutant IDH1 20-mer peptide, plus topical imiquimod. The method was immunoSEQ multiplex PCR; TCRdb's version includes in-frame clones alone and lacks a portion of them. The table lists tens of thousands of clones, around 80% of them singletons. Sequences were derived from PBMCs, sampled from a glioma patient whose treatment included an IDH1 peptide vaccine. This TCR derives from a middle-aged woman with glioma. Some clones in this sample may be carry-over from other donors' samples. The rearrangement uses TRBV27 and TRBJ1-5, with TRBD1 matching 7 bases. As DNA, the CDR3 is TGTGCCAGCAGTTTATCCTACATGGACAGGCGGAATCAGCCCCAGCATTTT. This sequence encodes CASSLSYMDRRNQPQHF.